These 28 T cell receptor beta chains were all obtained from the same sample, sequenced in a study of cytomegalovirus exposure and HLA in healthy donors. Primers: 60 Vbeta forward and 13 Jbeta reverse. TCRdb keeps only in-frame clones here, not all; method: immunoSEQ multiplex PCR. The table shows about 90,000 clones, with about two thirds occurring only once. The sequenced material came from PBMCs. The receptors were sampled from a woman aged 45 to 65 in good health and CMV-seropositive.

This sequence joins TRBV7-9 and TRBJ2-7; 10 bases align to TRBD1. This CDR3 is built from 16 residues. Trimming took 2 bases from V and 7 from J; bases not matched to a gene: 11. Germline values: CDR1 SEHNR, CDR2 FQNEAQ (reference sequence). The CDR3 spells CASSLPGTGALGEQYF. The CDR3 DNA reads TGTGCCAGCAGCTTACCTGGGACAGGGGCTTTGGGGGAGCAGTACTTC.

CDR3: CAGGTTGIDYGYTF. The CDR3 bases are TGTGCCGGGGGAACGACAGGGATTGACTATGGCTACACCTTC. The chain employs TRBV6-1 and TRBJ1-2; 7 bases fit TRBD1. J lost 3 bases, V lost 11 bases, and 12 bases had no gene match. This CDR3 is 14 amino acids long. Germline CDR1 reads MNHNS; CDR2 reads SASEGT.

The chain links TRBV5-4 to TRBJ1-2; 9 bases are shared with TRBD1. Germline CDR1 and CDR2: SGHNT and YYREEE (reference sequence). Germline trimming cut 0 bases from V and 4 bases from J; bases unmatched to any gene: 4. This CDR3 has 15 amino acids. The DNA for the CDR3 is TGTGCCAGCAGCTTGGAGGGACAGGGCGCCTATGGCTACACCTTC. It translates to CASSLEGQGAYGYTF.

There are a few counts of this clone. This chain uses TRBV28 with TRBJ2-3, with 8 bases fitting TRBD2. Looked up from germline, CDR1 is MDHEN and CDR2 is SYDVKM. V shed 5 bases and J 1 base; nucleotides not matched to a gene: 14. The CDR3 extends over 18 amino acids. CDR3 in amino acids: CASSPLTFTSGGTDTQYF. DNA for the CDR3: TGTGCCAGCAGTCCCCTGACCTTTACTAGCGGAGGCACAGATACGCAGTATTTT.

This chain uses TRBV7-7 with TRBJ2-7; TRBD1 matches at 10 bases. Germline-derived CDR1 and CDR2 are SSHAT and FNYEAQ (reference sequence). Losses at the gene ends were 2 bases for V and 5 bases for J; bases not matched to a gene: 6. The CDR3 is 15 residues long. The CDR3 coding sequence is TGTGCCAGCAGCTTAACGACAGGGGGCCTGAACGAGCAGTACTTC. It codes for CASSLTTGGLNEQYF.

This clone turned up a few times. V and J are TRBV6-6 and TRBJ2-6; D is unresolved. V lost 0 bases and J 0 bases, leaving 3 bases between the germline ends. The CDR3 is made up of 15 amino acids. Germline V lookup: CDR1 MNHNY, CDR2 SVGAGI (reference sequence). As DNA, the CDR3 is TGTGCCAGCAGTTACTCCTCCTCTGGGGCCAACGTCCTGACTTTC. It codes for CASSYSSSGANVLTF.

Regarding this clone: The sample has other DNA sequences that encode this CDR3 too. V gene TRBV5-1 combines with J gene TRBJ1-1; D gene ambiguous. Per the germline V gene, CDR1 is SGHRS and CDR2 is YFSETQ. The CDR3 extends over 13 amino acids. The V gene lost 0 bases and the J gene lost 4 bases, with 7 bases spanning the gap. Written as DNA, the CDR3 is TGCGCCAGCAGCTTGGGTGGAGTCACTGAAGCTTTCTTT. This encodes CASSLGGVTEAFF.

In this sample, this clone turned up once. This rearrangement joins TRBV14 to TRBJ2-1, with 9 bases matching TRBD1. Unmatched junction bases numbered 4, after V lost 1 base and J lost 3 bases. The germline V gene has CDR1 SGHDN and CDR2 FVKESK. CDR3 length: 16 residues. The CDR3 sequence: CASSQAQGAVYNEQFF. CDR3 DNA sequence: TGTGCCAGCAGCCAAGCACAGGGGGCGGTCTACAATGAGCAGTTCTTC.

The chain couples TRBV30 to TRBJ2-5, with D possibly being TRBD1 (6 bases). Trimming pared 3 bases from V and 5 bases from J, leaving 19 bases between. The germline gives CDR1 GTSNPN, CDR2 SVGIG (reference sequence). The CDR3 spans 15 residues. CDR3 bases: TGTGCCTGGAGCCTATACCCTGGGGGCGCGGAGACCCAGTACTTC. It codes for CAWSLYPGGAETQYF.

The genes are TRBV13 and TRBJ1-1; TRBD1 agrees at 10 bases. Losses at the gene ends were 5 bases for V and 6 bases for J; bases not matched to a gene: 12. Germline-derived CDR1 and CDR2 are PRHDT and FYEKMQ (reference sequence). This CDR3 has 16 amino acids. CDR3 nucleotide sequence: TGTGCCAGCAGCCCAGAAGGGACAGGGGACTTCGCTGAAGCTTTCTTT. This translates into CASSPEGTGDFAEAFF.

The genes are TRBV30 and TRBJ2-7, with D perhaps matching TRBD2 (5 bases). The CDR3 totals 16 residues. V was shortened by 0 bases and J by 3 bases, with 18 bases between the two germline ends. Germline assignment: CDR1 GTSNPN and CDR2 SVGIG (reference sequence). The CDR3 DNA follows: TGTGCCTGGAGTGTACCGGTAGGAGGTGGGGTCTACGAGCAGTACTTC. It is translated as CAWSVPVGGGVYEQYF.

This chain links TRBV25-1 with TRBJ2-6, with D tentatively TRBD2 (5 bases). The CDR3 is 15 residues long. V was pared by 3 bases and J by 0 bases, with 6 bases between. Germline CDR1 is MGHDK and CDR2 is SYGVNS. The CDR3 DNA reads TGTGCCAGCAGTGACGGGGACTCTGGGGCCAACGTCCTGACTTTC. This encodes CASSDGDSGANVLTF.

V gene TRBV29-1 combines with J gene TRBJ1-1; no clear D gene. This CDR3 contains 12 residues. Germline CDR1 and CDR2: SQVTM and ANQGSEA. V was trimmed by 4 bases and J by 8 bases, leaving 14 bases between them. The CDR3 reads CSVGAGITEAFF. The CDR3, as DNA: TGCAGCGTTGGTGCGGGCATAACCGAAGCTTTCTTT. The full variable domain, its missing parts supplied by reference TRBV29-1 and TRBJ1-1, is SAVISQKPSRDICQRGTSLTIQCQVDSQVTMMFWYRQQPGQSLTLIATANQGSEATYESGFVIDKFPISRPNLTFSTLTVSNMSPEDSSIYLCSVGAGITEAFFGQGTRLTVV.

The chain has TRBV16 and TRBJ1-5; 7 nucleotides match TRBD1. V shed 0 bases, J shed 5 bases, and the junction held 1 base outside the gene matches. The CDR3 is 14 amino acids. CDR1 is KGHSY, CDR2 FQNENV, per germline. CDR3 loop: CASSQSTGDQPQHF. The CDR3 DNA is TGTGCCAGCAGCCAATCAACAGGGGATCAGCCCCAGCATTTT.

This chain connects TRBV30 to TRBJ1-5; D is undetermined. The CDR3 is made up of 15 amino acids. Germline CDR1 and CDR2: GTSNPN and SVGIG (reference sequence). The V end was cut by 7 bases, the J end by 2 bases, with 18 bases between. The CDR3 nucleotides read TGTGCCTCCACGGCAGGCCCGGGAGGCAATCAGCCCCAGCATTTT. This codes for CASTAGPGGNQPQHF.

The chain combines TRBV18 with TRBJ2-2, with D perhaps TRBD1 (5 bases). Trimming pared 3 bases from V and 4 bases from J, leaving 12 bases between. The CDR3 spans 15 residues. The germline V gene encodes CDR1 KGHSH and CDR2 LQKENI. The CDR3 loop reads CASSPTLTVTGELFF. CDR3 DNA: TGTGCCAGCTCACCGACCTTGACAGTCACCGGGGAGCTGTTTTTT.

This clone was seen only a few times. This rearrangement joins TRBV9 to TRBJ1-4, with D possibly TRBD1 on 6 matching bases. Trimming took off 4 bases at V and 4 bases at J, with 11 bases between the two ends. CDR1 SGDLS and CDR2 YYNGEE come from the germline V gene. This CDR3 contains 14 residues. DNA of the CDR3: TGTGCCAGCAGCCGGACAGCCGTTAATGAAAAACTGTTTTTT. Encoded protein: CASSRTAVNEKLFF.

This rearrangement joins TRBV7-7 to TRBJ2-1, with D possibly being TRBD2 (5 bases). Germline V gene data show CDR1 as SSHAT and CDR2 as FNYEAQ (reference sequence). V shed 3 bases and J shed 5 bases, with 8 bases lying between them. This CDR3 region has 13 residues. CDR3 region: CASSFGLDNEQFF. CDR3 sequence (DNA): TGTGCCAGCAGCTTCGGACTGGACAATGAGCAGTTCTTC.

V usage is TRBV6-6 and J usage is TRBJ2-3; TRBD2 aligns across 7 bases. The germline V gene encodes CDR1 MNHNY and CDR2 SVGAGI (reference sequence). V shed 6 bases, J shed 4 bases, and the junction held 4 bases outside the gene matches. The CDR3 loop spans 13 amino acids. The CDR3 bases are TGTGCCAGCAGATCGGGGGGAGCAGATACGCAGTATTTT. This codes for CASRSGGADTQYF.

CDR3 in amino acids: CASSLSVTGWGYGYTF. The CDR3 DNA reads TGTGCCAGCAGCTTATCCGTGACGGGATGGGGCTATGGCTACACCTTC. The chain has TRBV7-2 and TRBJ1-2; D not certain. The germline CDR1 and CDR2 sequences are SGHTA and FQGNSA. This CDR3 is built from 16 residues. The V and J ends lost 2 bases and 4 bases respectively, with 17 bases between them.

This clone turned up a few times. V is TRBV5-6 and J is TRBJ1-3; possible D gene TRBD1, 6 bases. Per germline, CDR1 SGHDT and CDR2 YYEEEE. With 4 bases removed from V and 1 base from J, the gap between germline ends came to 9 bases. The CDR3 is 14 residues long. CDR3 bases: TGTGCCAGCAGCCTCAGGGGTTCTGGAAACACCATATATTTT. This codes for CASSLRGSGNTIYF.

The J gene is TRBJ2-2, the V gene TRBV6-5; 12 nucleotides agree with TRBD2. Germline trimming cut 5 bases from V and 7 bases from J; bases unmatched to any gene: 5. This CDR3 has 15 residues. The germline gives CDR1 MNHEY, CDR2 SVGAGI. The CDR3: CASSKPSGGDGELFF. CDR3 DNA sequence: TGTGCCAGCAGTAAACCTAGCGGGGGGGACGGGGAGCTGTTTTTT.

This clone was seen a single time. The genes are TRBV7-8 and TRBJ1-1; no clear D. The length of the CDR3 is 13 residues. Germline CDR1 reads SGHVS; CDR2 reads FQNEAQ. Trimming stripped 1 base from V and 6 bases from J, with 9 bases between. The CDR3 spells CASSLDRGAEAFF. CDR3 bases: TGTGCCAGCAGCTTAGATCGGGGTGCTGAAGCTTTCTTT.

The V and J genes are TRBV4-3 and TRBJ1-1; D is ambiguous. Trimming took off 4 bases at V and 0 bases at J, with 6 bases between the two ends. The CDR3 runs to 13 residues. Germline CDR1 reads LGHNA; CDR2 reads YSLEER. CDR3: CASSLTLNTEAFF. CDR3 in DNA: TGCGCCAGCAGCCTTACATTGAACACTGAAGCTTTCTTT.

The CDR3 coding sequence is TGTGCCAGCAGCGTCCTCCCCTCGTCGGGCTACACCTTC. It codes for CASSVLPSSGYTF. The chain employs TRBV7-9 and TRBJ1-2; D unresolved. The CDR3 extends over 13 amino acids. Trimming stripped 5 bases from V and 8 bases from J, with 15 bases between. Germline values: CDR1 SEHNR, CDR2 FQNEAQ (reference sequence).

The chain couples TRBV28 to TRBJ1-2, with D uncertain. V lost 2 bases, J lost 0 bases, and 13 bases lay in between. Germline-derived CDR1 and CDR2 are MDHEN and SYDVKM. The CDR3 totals 16 residues. The CDR3 bases are TGTGCCAGCAGTTTACTCGGTGTAGCTTCTAACTATGGCTACACCTTC. Translating it yields CASSLLGVASNYGYTF.

The chain is built from TRBV6-6 and TRBJ1-1, with 8 bases identical to TRBD1. Germline V gives CDR1 MNHNY, CDR2 SVGAGI (reference sequence). The CDR3 is 12 amino acids. V trimming: 5 bases; J trimming: 11 bases; junction bases outside the gene matches: 7. The CDR3 spells CASSTDRGSAFF. CDR3 DNA: TGTGCCAGCAGTACAGACAGGGGCTCGGCTTTCTTT.

This clone occurred a few times. The CDR3 DNA sequence: TGTGCCTGGAGAGTAGGGACAGGGGACACCGGGGAGCTGTTTTTT. Translating it yields CAWRVGTGDTGELFF. V is TRBV30 and J is TRBJ2-2; 10 bases map to TRBD1. This CDR3 region has 15 residues. Trimming took 3 bases from V and 3 from J; bases not matched to a gene: 4. CDR1 and CDR2 (germline): GTSNPN, SVGIG (reference sequence). Supplemented by reference TRBV30 and TRBJ2-2, the full variable domain reads SQTIHQWPATLVQPVGSPLSLECTVEGTSNPNLYWYRQAAGRGLQLLFYSVGIGQISSEVPQNLSASRPQDRQFILSSKKLLLSDSGFYLCAWRVGTGDTGELFFGEGSRLTVL.